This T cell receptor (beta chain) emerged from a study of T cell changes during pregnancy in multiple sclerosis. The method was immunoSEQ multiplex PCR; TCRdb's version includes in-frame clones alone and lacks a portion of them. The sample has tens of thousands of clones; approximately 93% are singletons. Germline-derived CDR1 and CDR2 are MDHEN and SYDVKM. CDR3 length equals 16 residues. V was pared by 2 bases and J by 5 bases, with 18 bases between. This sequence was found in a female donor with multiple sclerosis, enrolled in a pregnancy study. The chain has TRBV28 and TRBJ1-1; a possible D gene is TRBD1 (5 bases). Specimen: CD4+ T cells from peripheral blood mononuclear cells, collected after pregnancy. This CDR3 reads CASSLIAGTAWTEAFF. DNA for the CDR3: TGTGCCAGCAGTTTAATCGCTGGGACTGCGTGGACTGAAGCTTTCTTT.